This entry lists 30 T cell receptor beta chains sequenced from one sample in a study of CD8+CD57+ T cells in acquired aplastic anemia. The study profiled TCR beta VDJ and CDR3 using genomic DNA as template. A single record per CDR3 protein comes from TCRdb applying MiXCR to the reads. The sample has some 120,000 distinct CDR3 sequences; 40% to 60% are singletons. Source material: sorted CD4+, CD8+, or CD8+CD57+ T cells (not recorded which) from PBMCs. The receptors shown here come from a human donor in good health, serving as a control.

In this sample, this clonotype turned up many times. DNA for the CDR3: TGTGCCAGCAGCTCCGGACTAGCGACATTTATCGGCAATGAGCAGTTCTTC. It encodes CASSSGLATFIGNEQFF. The V call is TRBV7-2, the J call TRBJ2-1; TRBD2 aligns across 9 bases. J was trimmed by 6 bases and V by 4 bases; bases with no gene match: 13. The CDR3 length is 17 residues. In germline, CDR1 is SGHTA, CDR2 FQGNSA.

The V and J genes are TRBV24-1 and TRBJ2-7; TRBD2 matches 16 bases. This CDR3 is 15 amino acids long. With V trimmed by 7 bases and J by 5 bases, 4 bases remained unmatched. CDR1 and CDR2 from the germline V gene are KGHDR and SFDVKD. The CDR3 bases are TGTGCCACCAGCGGGACTAGCGGGGGGGCCAACGAGCAGTACTTC. Protein product: CATSGTSGGANEQYF.

This clonotype appeared many times. The V gene is TRBV9, the J gene TRBJ2-1; tentatively, D is TRBD2 (5 bases). V was shortened by 3 bases and J by 0 bases, with 10 bases between the two germline ends. Germline lookup yields CDR1 SGDLS and CDR2 YYNGEE. The CDR3 length is 15 residues. The CDR3 coding sequence is TGTGCCAGCAGCGAGACTATCTACTCCTACAATGAGCAGTTCTTC. Translation gives CASSETIYSYNEQFF. Filled out from reference TRBV9 and TRBJ2-1, the complete variable domain reads DSGVTQTPKHLITATGQRVTLRCSPRSGDLSVYWYQQSLDQGLQFLIQYYNGEERAKGNILERFSAQQFPDLHSELNLSSLELGDSALYFCASSETIYSYNEQFFGPGTRLTVL.

Of note for this clonotype: One junction end disagrees with the germline gene, perhaps due to a read error. The genes are TRBV7-7 and TRBJ1-1; D unclear. Germline CDR1 and CDR2: SSHAT and FNYEAQ (reference sequence). The CDR3 is made up of 13 amino acids. The CDR3 region has the DNA TGTGCTAGCAGCCATCGACGGGACACTGAAGCTTTCTTT. Translated, it gives CASSHRRDTEAFF.

This clonotype has only a few counts. The J gene is TRBJ2-7, the V gene TRBV5-4, with TRBD1 matching over 9 bases. The CDR3 sequence is 14 residues long. Unmatched junction bases numbered 4, after V lost 0 bases and J lost 6 bases. CDR1 is SGHNT, CDR2 YYREEE, per germline (reference sequence). The CDR3 sequence: CASSLAGTGTEQYF. The CDR3, as DNA: TGTGCCAGCAGCTTGGCTGGGACAGGGACCGAGCAGTACTTC.

V usage is TRBV19 and J usage is TRBJ2-1; D uncertain. Germline V gene data show CDR1 as LNHDA and CDR2 as SQIVND (reference sequence). V lost 5 bases to trimming and J lost 9 bases, with 14 bases between them. The CDR3 length is 13 residues. The CDR3 protein is CASSPSWDGEQFF. The CDR3 DNA reads TGTGCCAGTAGTCCTTCATGGGATGGTGAGCAGTTCTTC.

In its sample, this clonotype was seen once. The chain has TRBV25-1 and TRBJ2-3; TRBD2 matches at 8 bases. This CDR3 has 17 residues. Looked up from germline, CDR1 is MGHDK and CDR2 is SYGVNS. V shed 0 bases and J 4 bases; nucleotides not matched to a gene: 9. CDR3 nucleotide sequence: TGTGCCAGCAGTGAATATCGGGACCTTAGCGGGGCAGATACGCAGTATTTT. Encoded protein: CASSEYRDLSGADTQYF.

In its sample, this clonotype was seen many times. The gene calls are TRBV27 and TRBJ2-1; 7 nucleotides agree with TRBD1. V shed 5 bases, J shed 2 bases, and the junction held 6 bases outside the gene matches. Germline V gene data show CDR1 as MNHEY and CDR2 as SMNVEV (reference sequence). This CDR3 has 15 residues. The CDR3 region is CASSTWDRPYNEQFF. CDR3 coding DNA: TGTGCCAGCAGTACATGGGACAGACCCTACAATGAGCAGTTCTTC.

A note on this clonotype: A much larger clone is a single base away; this may be a read error. The V gene is TRBV5-8, the J gene TRBJ1-3; 8 bases align to TRBD1. The V gene's germline CDR1 is SGHTS and CDR2 YDEGEE. The CDR3 loop spans 15 amino acids. CDR3 protein: CASSPRGLSGITIYF. The CDR3 DNA follows: TGTGCCAGCAGCCCCAGGGGGCTTTCTGGAATCACCATATATTTT.

A word on this clonotype: A much bigger clone sits one base away, suggesting this may be a read error. J is TRBJ2-5 and V is TRBV7-9, with a possible D match to TRBD2 (6 bases). The CDR3 sequence is 15 residues long. Per germline, CDR1 SEHNR and CDR2 FQNEAQ (reference sequence). Trimming took off 5 bases at V and 2 bases at J, with 15 bases between the two ends. Here the CDR3 DNA reads TGTGCCAGCAGCCCCGGGGGAAGAAGACAAGAGACCCAGTACTTC. Translated: CASSPGGRRQETQYF.

V is TRBV9 and J is TRBJ2-3; 11 positions agree with TRBD2. CDR3 length: 16 amino acids. J lost 8 bases, V lost 5 bases, and 13 bases had no gene match. CDR1 is SGDLS and CDR2 is YYNGEE in the germline V gene. As DNA, the CDR3 is TGTGCCAGCAGTGACGCGGGACTAGCGGTTTTAGGTACGCAGTATTTT. Translation gives CASSDAGLAVLGTQYF.

This clonotype was seen at least ten times. The chain carries TRBV11-3 and TRBJ1-1; D is unresolved. The V gene's germline CDR1 is SGHNT and CDR2 YENEEA. Trimming took 6 bases from V and 1 from J, leaving 6 bases between them. CDR3 length equals 12 residues. For the CDR3, the DNA is TGTGCCAGCAGTAGTCAGAACACTGAAGCTTTCTTT. It translates to CASSSQNTEAFF. Using reference TRBV11-3 and TRBJ1-1 for the parts outside the CDR3, the full variable domain is EAGVVQSPRYKIIEKKQPVAFWCNPISGHNTLYWYLQNLGQGPELLIRYENEEAVDDSQLPKDRFSAERLKGVDSTLKIQPAELGDSAVYLCASSSQNTEAFFGQGTRLTVV.

There are many counts of this clonotype. J is TRBJ2-1 and V is TRBV6-5; TRBD1 aligns across 8 bases. This CDR3 is 15 amino acids long. Germline V gene sequence: CDR1 MNHEY, CDR2 SVGAGI. Losses at the gene ends were 2 bases for V and 4 bases for J; bases not matched to a gene: 4. DNA of the CDR3: TGTGCCAGCAGTTACCGACAGGGGAGGTACAATGAGCAGTTCTTC. Its protein product is CASSYRQGRYNEQFF.

Only one count was recorded for this clonotype. The CDR3 region has the DNA TGTGCCAGCAGTGAAGATGGGCTAGCGGGGGGCCAGGGGATCGGAGAGACCCAGTACTTC. Translating gives CASSEDGLAGGQGIGETQYF. The chain recombines TRBV2 with TRBJ2-5; 11 bases are a match to TRBD2. The junction had 17 bases not matched to a gene; V was cut back by 1 base and J by 4 bases. From germline, CDR1 is SNHLY and CDR2 FYNNEI. This CDR3 is 20 amino acids long.

This clonotype was observed many times. The chain uses TRBV20-1 and TRBJ1-1; a possible D gene is TRBD1 (6 bases). The germline gives CDR1 DFQATT, CDR2 SNEGSKA (reference sequence). CDR3 length: 13 amino acids. Trimming shortened V by 5 bases and J by 3 bases, and 13 bases separated the two germline ends. The CDR3 here is CSAGRTDHTEAFF. The CDR3 DNA sequence: TGCAGTGCTGGACGGACAGATCACACTGAAGCTTTCTTT.

This clonotype was seen only a few times. Written as DNA, the CDR3 is TGTGCCAGTAGTAGCCGGGACCCTGGGTCCTACGAGCAGTACTTC. It translates to CASSSRDPGSYEQYF. The genes are TRBV19 and TRBJ2-7, with D perhaps assigned TRBD1 or TRBD2 (5 bases each). The CDR3 has 15 residues. Trimming left V 4 bases short and J 1 base short, with 14 bases between. Germline V gene sequence: CDR1 LNHDA, CDR2 SQIVND (reference sequence).

This clonotype showed up just a few times. The chain joins TRBV7-8 to TRBJ2-2; D is ambiguous. Germline V lookup: CDR1 SGHVS, CDR2 FQNEAQ. V lost 5 bases and J 6 bases, leaving 10 bases between the germline ends. The CDR3 length is 13 residues. The CDR3 coding sequence is TGTGCCAGCAGCATGTCGAGCTCCGGGGAGCTGTTTTTT. It is translated as CASSMSSSGELFF.

V and J are TRBV10-1 and TRBJ2-3; no clear D gene. Germline assignment: CDR1 WNHNN and CDR2 SYGVQD (reference sequence). V was trimmed by 3 bases and J by 3 bases, leaving 7 bases between them. There are 13 residues in the CDR3. The CDR3 reads CASSDIGTDTQYF. In nucleotides, the CDR3 is TGCGCCAGCAGTGATATCGGTACAGATACGCAGTATTTT.

This clonotype showed up many times. The rearrangement uses TRBV18 and TRBJ2-7, with 7 bases fitting TRBD1. Germline V gene lookup returns CDR1 KGHSH and CDR2 LQKENI. V lost 3 bases and J lost 5; bases outside the gene matches: 4. CDR3 length: 13 residues. This CDR3 reads CASSPSRGNEQYF. Here the CDR3 DNA reads TGTGCCAGCTCACCTAGCAGGGGGAACGAGCAGTACTTC. The full variable domain, with the rest looked up from reference TRBV18 and TRBJ2-7, is NAGVMQNPRHLVRRRGQEARLRCSPMKGHSHVYWYRQLPEEGLKFMVYLQKENIIDESGMPKERFSAEFPKEGPSILRIQQVVRGDSAAYFCASSPSRGNEQYFGPGTRLTVT.

This clonotype was recorded at least ten times. The chain recombines TRBV19 with TRBJ2-7; 8 bases are a match to TRBD1. The trim removed 4 bases at V and 6 bases at J, leaving 11 bases unmatched. Germline loops: CDR1 LNHDA, CDR2 SQIVND (reference sequence). CDR3 length: 15 amino acids. This CDR3 reads CASSRVDRVFFEQYF. The CDR3 nucleotides are TGTGCCAGTAGTAGGGTGGACAGGGTATTTTTCGAGCAGTACTTC.

This clonotype was seen just once. An end of the junction does not agree with germline; a read error may underlie this. The V gene is TRBV9, the J gene TRBJ2-1; TRBD2 is a possible D gene (5 bases). This CDR3 has 13 residues. Germline V lookup: CDR1 SGDLS, CDR2 YYNGEE. The CDR3 loop is CASSVASINEQFF. Written as DNA, the CDR3 is TGTGCCAGCAGTGTAGCGAGCATTAATGAGCAGTTCTTC.

The chain has TRBV7-2 and TRBJ2-5; possible D gene TRBD1, 6 bases. Germline-derived CDR1 and CDR2 are SGHTA and FQGNSA. This CDR3 is built from 16 residues. V was pared by 2 bases and J by 2 bases, with 15 bases between. CDR3 sequence reads: CASSLLGGGYQETQYF. The CDR3 DNA is TGTGCCAGCAGCTTACTTGGGGGCGGATATCAAGAGACCCAGTACTTC.

This chain connects TRBV11-1 to TRBJ2-1; possible D gene TRBD2, 6 bases. The germline gives CDR1 SGHAT, CDR2 FQDESV (reference sequence). This CDR3 spans 16 amino acids. V was trimmed by 1 base and J by 10 bases, leaving 20 bases between them. Here the CDR3 DNA reads TGTGCCAGCAGCTTAGTGGTGACGGGGGTATGGAGCGAGCAGTTCTTC. Its protein is CASSLVVTGVWSEQFF.

This clonotype was counted only a few times. The chain is built from TRBV5-4 and TRBJ2-2; no firm D call. The V end lost 0 bases, the J end lost 0 bases, and 6 bases lay between the germline ends. Looked up from germline, CDR1 is SGHNT and CDR2 is YYREEE (reference sequence). The CDR3 has 15 amino acids. CDR3 residues: CASSLGMANTGELFF. CDR3 in DNA: TGTGCCAGCAGCTTGGGGATGGCGAACACCGGGGAGCTGTTTTTT.

This clonotype is labeled as medium-sized. The V call is TRBV15, the J call TRBJ1-2; D is ambiguous. The CDR3 is 15 residues long. The germline V and J ends were trimmed by 0 bases and 4 bases, with 12 bases remaining between them. Germline V gene lookup returns CDR1 LNHNV and CDR2 YYDKDF (reference sequence). The DNA of the CDR3 is TGTGCCACCAGCAGAGATCGGGGAGAGGCCTATGGCTACACCTTC. Translation gives CATSRDRGEAYGYTF.

The V gene is TRBV7-8, the J gene TRBJ2-7; 14 nucleotides align to TRBD2. Per the germline V gene, CDR1 is SGHVS and CDR2 is FQNEAQ. The junction had 9 bases not matched to a gene; V was cut back by 5 bases and J by 9 bases. The CDR3 extends over 15 amino acids. CDR3 in amino acids: CASSHRLAGGLAQYF. CDR3 coding DNA: TGTGCCAGCAGCCACCGACTAGCGGGGGGGCTAGCGCAGTACTTC.

As to this clonotype: Sequence at one end of the junction differs from germline and may be a read error. The rearrangement joins TRBV5-1 to TRBJ2-7; no definite D call. Germline V gene sequence: CDR1 SGHRS, CDR2 YFSETQ. The CDR3 loop spans 13 amino acids. CDR3 residues: CASSLLQAYELYF. CDR3 bases: TGCGCCAGCAGCTTGCTGCAGGCCTACGAGCTGTACTTC.

The chain joins TRBV11-1 to TRBJ2-7; 9 nucleotides align to TRBD1. The CDR3 extends over 16 amino acids. Germline trimming cut 5 bases from V and 2 bases from J; bases unmatched to any gene: 10. CDR1 is SGHAT and CDR2 is FQDESV in the germline V gene (reference sequence). Here the CDR3 reads CASSPPGTGPAYEQYF. The CDR3 bases are TGTGCCAGCAGCCCCCCCGGGACAGGGCCTGCCTACGAGCAGTACTTC.

The chain couples TRBV9 to TRBJ2-7, with D unclear. Germline V gene data show CDR1 as SGDLS and CDR2 as YYNGEE. V lost 1 base and J 7 bases, leaving 15 bases between the germline ends. CDR3 length equals 14 residues. The CDR3 DNA follows: TGTGCCAGCAGCGTAAGGAGCCTCCGTAGGGAGCAGTACTTC. Encoded protein: CASSVRSLRREQYF.

This clonotype came up a few times. One base away lies a much larger clone, so this may be a sequencing read error. The chain is built from TRBV19 and TRBJ1-5; 7 nucleotides line up with TRBD1. Germline V lookup: CDR1 LNHDA, CDR2 SQIVND (reference sequence). The CDR3 sequence is 19 residues long. As DNA, the CDR3 is TGTGCCAGTAGTATAAGTCTGAGAACGACAGGGAGGGCGAATCGGCCCCAGCATTTT. As protein: CASSISLRTTGRANRPQHF.